Presented here are 16 T cell receptor beta chains from one specimen sequenced in a study of post-analysis software for immune sequencing data. Antigens for these TCRs are unknown. Unique molecular identifiers were built into the TCR beta cDNA libraries. MiXCR, applied by TCRdb to the PCR reads, yields one record per CDR3 protein. The sample lists some 890,000 distinct CDR3 sequences, about 57% seen once, with around 4.5% in the top ten. Notes on the study in general: Higher frequency in patients than in controls was seen for roughly five TRBV segments, with TRBV5-6, TRBV5-1 and TRBV20-1 among them.

The sample consisted of blood. The receptors stem from a girl aged 5-17 years with multiple sclerosis.

The genes are TRBV9 and TRBJ1-4; TRBD1 is a possible D gene (5 bases). Per the germline V gene, CDR1 is SGDLS and CDR2 is YYNGEE. The V end lost 0 bases, the J end lost 13 bases, and 13 bases lay between the germline ends. CDR3 length: 13 residues. CDR3 coding DNA: TGTGCCAGCAGCGTAGGTCAGTTGGGGGGACTGTTTTTT. Its protein is CASSVGQLGGLFF.

The V and J genes are TRBV12-3 or TRBV12-4 and TRBJ2-2; 7 bases are a match to TRBD1. Trimming took 6 bases from V and 0 from J; bases not matched to a gene: 1. The CDR3 length is 14 residues. The CDR3 DNA reads as TGTGCCAGCAGAACAGGGGCGAACACCGGGGAGCTGTTTTTT. This translates into CASRTGANTGELFF.

This chain links TRBV29-1 with TRBJ1-2; 8 bases line up with TRBD1. The CDR3 is 13 amino acids. Trimming cost V 4 bases and J 3 bases; bases outside gene matches: 4. Germline-derived CDR1 and CDR2 are SQVTM and ANQGSEA. The CDR3 nucleotides are TGCAGCGTTGTACAGGGGGGTGACTATGGCTACACCTTC. Translating it yields CSVVQGGDYGYTF.

This chain uses TRBV27 with TRBJ2-3; D possibly uses TRBD1 or TRBD2 (5 bases each). V gave up 6 bases and J gave up 2 bases, with 15 bases separating them. The germline CDR1 and CDR2 sequences are MNHEY and SMNVEV (reference sequence). CDR3 size: 15 residues. CDR3 protein: CASSPRGRNTDTQYF. DNA of the CDR3: TGTGCCAGCAGCCCGAGGGGCAGGAACACAGATACGCAGTATTTT.

This CDR3 reads CASRTGGSGEQFF. The CDR3 DNA reads as TGCGCCAGCAGAACAGGGGGTTCAGGTGAGCAGTTCTTC. This chain connects TRBV5-1 to TRBJ2-1; 8 nucleotides align to TRBD1. Germline-derived CDR1 and CDR2 are SGHRS and YFSETQ. The junction had 7 bases not matched to a gene; V was cut back by 5 bases and J by 9 bases. The CDR3 contains 13 residues. The full variable domain, completed using reference TRBV5-1 and TRBJ2-1, is KAGVTQTPRYLIKTRGQQVTLSCSPISGHRSVSWYQQTPGQGLQFLFEYFSETQRNKGNFPGRFSGRQFSNSRSEMNVSTLELGDSALYLCASRTGGSGEQFFGPGTRLTVL.

This clonotype was seen a few times. The chain recombines TRBV12-5 with TRBJ2-5; TRBD1 matches at 9 bases. Germline V gene lookup returns CDR1 LGHNT and CDR2 FRNRAP. This CDR3 spans 15 amino acids. The V gene end was trimmed by 6 bases and the J gene end by 6 bases; junction bases not matched to a gene: 11. CDR3: CASGDRDREGQTQYF. CDR3 sequence (DNA): TGTGCTAGTGGGGACCGGGACAGGGAAGGTCAGACCCAGTACTTC.

In its sample, this clonotype was seen a few times. The chain is built from TRBV2 and TRBJ2-5; possibly TRBD1 for D (5 bases). Per the germline V gene, CDR1 is SNHLY and CDR2 is FYNNEI. The CDR3 is 13 amino acids. Trimming pared 4 bases from V and 1 base from J, leaving 7 bases between. CDR3 nucleotides: TGTGCCAGCAGTGGACAGCCCCAAGAGACCCAGTACTTC. Protein: CASSGQPQETQYF. The whole variable domain, remainder taken from reference TRBV2 and TRBJ2-5, is EPEVTQTPSHQVTQMGQEVILRCVPISNHLYFYWYRQILGQKVEFLVSFYNNEISEKSEIFDDQFSVERPDGSNFTLKIRSTKLEDSAMYFCASSGQPQETQYFGPGTRLLVL.

This clonotype came up once. The CDR3 here is CASSFYGGGRALTRLESTDTQYF. CDR3 nucleotides: TGCGCCAGCAGCTTCTATGGAGGGGGCCGGGCCCTCACCCGGCTAGAAAGCACAGATACGCAGTATTTT. This chain joins TRBV5-1 and TRBJ2-3; D perhaps matches TRBD1 (7 bases). The germline gives CDR1 SGHRS, CDR2 YFSETQ. V lost 2 bases and J lost 0, with 34 bases in between. The CDR3 sequence is 23 residues long.

This clonotype was observed once. This chain joins TRBV6-1 and TRBJ2-5; 8 bases agree with TRBD2. CDR1 is MNHNS, CDR2 SASEGT, per germline. With V trimmed by 4 bases and J by 7 bases, 8 bases remained unmatched. This CDR3 has 14 amino acids. Here the CDR3 reads CASSAQRGKLTQYF. CDR3 DNA sequence: TGTGCCAGCAGTGCCCAGCGGGGGAAATTGACCCAGTACTTC.

This clonotype showed up just a few times. The CDR3 nucleotides read TGCGCCAGCAGCCAAGGGAGCAGGGGGATCATTCCCAAGTTCTTC. Its translation is CASSQGSRGIIPKFF. The chain uses TRBV5-1 and TRBJ2-1; 7 bases line up with TRBD1. The CDR3 runs 15 residues. Germline trimming cut 4 bases from V and 14 bases from J; bases unmatched to any gene: 18. CDR1 and CDR2 from the germline V gene are SGHRS and YFSETQ.

Remarks on this clonotype: Without the conserved terminal phenylalanine or tryptophan, this CDR3 likely stems from a read error. This chain connects TRBV7-9 to TRBJ2-1; D gene uncertain. V was cut by 7 bases and J by 8 bases, with 3 bases left in between. The CDR3 loop spans 9 amino acids. In germline, CDR1 is SEHNR, CDR2 FQNEAQ (reference sequence). The CDR3 region has the DNA TGTGCCAGCAACCATGAGCAGTTCGTC. The encoded protein is CASNHEQFV.

A few counts support this clonotype. J is TRBJ1-1 and V is TRBV7-9; D ambiguous. Trimming cost V 1 base and J 7 bases, with 7 bases left between them. The CDR3 extends over 12 amino acids. Germline CDR1 and CDR2: SEHNR and FQNEAQ (reference sequence). The CDR3 reads CASSLEGYEAFF. Here the CDR3 DNA reads TGTGCCAGCAGCTTAGAGGGATATGAAGCTTTCTTT.

The rearrangement uses TRBV15 and TRBJ2-4; unclear D gene. The J call may be wrong; the DNA end is better matched by TRBJ2-7. CDR3 length: 14 residues. The germline V gene has CDR1 LNHNV and CDR2 YYDKDF (reference sequence). The CDR3 DNA follows: TGTGCCACCAGCAGAGATGCGGTCTACTACGAGCAGTACTTC. The encoded protein is CATSRDAVYYEQYF.

The rearrangement uses TRBV29-1 and TRBJ2-5; TRBD2 matches at 10 bases. CDR1 is SQVTM and CDR2 is ANQGSEA in the germline V gene. The CDR3 is 10 amino acids. V trimming: 3 bases; J trimming: 12 bases; junction bases outside the gene matches: 1. The CDR3 DNA follows: TGCAGCGTTGATCTAGCGGGAGAGTACTTC. It is translated as CSVDLAGEYF.

This clonotype was found a few times. J is TRBJ2-7 and V is TRBV27; possible D gene TRBD2, 5 bases. The CDR3 is 12 residues long. Germline assignment: CDR1 MNHEY and CDR2 SMNVEV (reference sequence). The V gene lost 2 bases and the J gene lost 7 bases, with 9 bases spanning the gap. The CDR3: CASSLIPGEQYF. In DNA form, the CDR3 reads TGTGCCAGCAGTTTAATCCCGGGGGAGCAGTACTTC.

Remarks on this clonotype: At one end the junction does not follow the germline gene, possibly because of a read error. V usage is TRBV5-1 and J usage is TRBJ1-2; no firm D call. From germline, CDR1 is SGHRS and CDR2 YFSETQ. The CDR3 runs 16 residues. CDR3 bases: TGCGCCAGCAGCTTGGATATAGGAATTCGGAACTATGGCTGCACCTTC. Its translation is CASSLDIGIRNYGCTF.